Sequencing of this T cell receptor (beta chain) was carried out in a study of blood T cell repertoires in COVID-19. Looking at the study overall: The samples span acute and convalescent COVID-19 from the United States, Italy and Spain. Sources were T cells, B-cell-depleted T cells, or PBMCs; the material itself was cDNA or gDNA.

On this clone itself: Mismatch with germline at one junction end may stem from a read error.

Per the authors' pipeline: From reference gene primer amplification, estimates of nucleated cell counts were derived. Here immunoSEQ multiplex PCR was the method, and the copy in TCRdb shows in-frame clones only, minus some. V, J and clone size were drawn from that table, and D and trimming were deduced from the DNA. Of roughly 200,000 clones in the sample, roughly 85% were seen once. The receptor was derived from a woman between 40 and 55 years old with acute COVID-19. The sample taken for sequencing was PBMCs or T cells enriched from blood (not recorded which).

CDR3: CASRFKFRAENYGYTF. The CDR3 DNA sequence: TGTGCCAGCCGTTTCAAGTTCAGGGCTGAAAACTATGGCTACACCTTC. The chain carries TRBV28 and TRBJ1-2; D possibly corresponds to TRBD1 (5 bases). Germline V gene lookup returns CDR1 MDHEN and CDR2 SYDVKM. The length of the CDR3 is 16 residues.